This TCR beta chain was profiled in a study of blood T cell repertoires in COVID-19. The authors' processing: Estimates of nucleated cell counts were drawn from the amplification of reference gene primers. Measured with immunoSEQ multiplex PCR; TCRdb has only the in-frame clones, and not every one. V and J calls and clone size are given by that table; D and trimming were obtained from the DNA. This table has 250,000 to 300,000 clones, about 88% appearing once. Material for sequencing was peripheral blood. This clonotype was obtained from a woman aged 30 to 39 with COVID-19, enrolled during active disease.

CDR3 DNA sequence: TGCGCCAGCAGCCAAACAGAGAGATACGAGCAGTACTTC. It specifies CASSQTERYEQYF. The chain carries TRBV4-1 and TRBJ2-7; D remains ambiguous. V shed 2 bases and J shed 4 bases, with 9 bases lying between them. Germline V lookup: CDR1 MGHRA, CDR2 YSYEKL. The length of the CDR3 is 13 residues.